This TCR beta chain came from a study of T cell responses to AZD1222 COVID-19 vaccine. TCRdb's table, derived via immunoSEQ multiplex PCR, lists solely in-frame clones and lacks some. The sample consists of around 170,000 clones, about 90% of them appearing once. A word on this clone: Antigen specificity is unknown.

Per the germline V gene, CDR1 is SGHDT and CDR2 is YYEEEE. CDR3 length: 15 amino acids. The ends were cut back, 3 bases at V and 4 bases at J, with 17 bases in the middle. Regarding the study as a whole: Baseline serology detected seropositivity in only five or six AZD1222 recipients. The sample set comprised mostly white British donors with more females, and clonal diversity was possibly underestimated.

Here the sequenced sample was peripheral blood, taken 28 days after the second AZD1222 dose. The V and J genes are TRBV5-6 and TRBJ2-7; tentatively, D is TRBD1 (5 bases). This TCR came from an adult who received the AZD1222 COVID-19 vaccine. The CDR3 bases are TGTGCCAGCAGCTCCTCAAAGACCCAGGGATACGAGCAGTACTTC. Its translation is CASSSSKTQGYEQYF.